This TCR beta chain originates from a study of T cells after yellow fever vaccination (dated by TCRdb to between 2017 and 2020). Regarding the research as a whole: The SMART-Seq v4 Ultra Low Input RNA kit was used to prepare libraries from fractions with low cell numbers. The cohort comprised two healthy male donors, one aged 18 to 30 and one aged 30 to 40 years. Bulk TCR alpha and beta repertoires were sequenced longitudinally to track T-cell clones before and after primary and booster YFV17D yellow fever vaccination. Blood samples were taken at several timepoints before and after primary and secondary immunization, and bulk PBMC replicates and cell subsets were isolated. Overall results and qualifications from the work: A small share of clonotypes occurred in both CD4 and CD8 compartments, likely arising from convergent recombination. The secondary T-cell response was found to be weaker but faster than the primary response, with a peak reached on day 5 rather than on day 15. Only a couple of donors were included in the study, so the extent to which the findings can be generalized is limited. Most clones expanded after primary vaccination were re-detected after the booster (almost 97% of CD4 and around 88% of CD8), suggesting broad memory maintenance. Computational filtering was required because FACS-sorted repertoires could contain abundant contaminating clonotypes from the bulk population.

TCR cDNA was synthesized by 5'RACE template switching, which introduced a universal primer site and unique molecular identifiers. cDNA synthesis was primed from both the TCR alpha and TCR beta constant segments. Two PCR steps were used to amplify libraries, with sample barcodes and sequencing adapters being added in the second step. Sequencing of the libraries was done on either Illumina HiSeq 2500 (2x100 bp) or NovaSeq (2x150 bp). As for the authors' bioinformatics: Demultiplexing of reads and collapsing into UMI consensus sequences were performed with MIGEC, and V(D)J alignment was carried out with MiXCR. Clonotypes responding to the vaccine were identified with edgeR on replicate PBMC samples, with the criteria of FDR below 0.01 and a log2 fold change above 5 up to day 15. Each bulk clonotype received a CD4 or CD8 identity based on whether the sequenced CD4 or CD8 repertoire contained that clonotype at higher abundance. TCRdb handled the public reads itself, with Q25 trimming in fastp and clone calling in MiXCR, and kept productive beta chains. Each CDR3 protein gets just one entry, which takes the most common genes and DNA from the rows behind it. The authors' filters were not applied to this entry. A total of approximately 510,000 distinct CDR3 sequences appear in this sample, around a fifth of them only once. Around 17% of the sample rests with the top ten.

What this sample's treatment or condition label stands for: live attenuated yellow fever vaccine strain. At each blood-draw timepoint, two biological replicates of bulk PBMCs were collected. PBMCs were isolated from peripheral blood using a standard Ficoll-Paque protocol. TriZol was used to extract RNA from bulk PBMCs, from CD4 and CD8 fractions, and from dextramer-positive and dextramer-negative fractions. CDR1 and CDR2, looked up from the germline V gene, are SGHVS and FQNEAQ. The CDR3 numbers 14 residues from cysteine through phenylalanine. Here the CDR3 DNA is all that survives: 42 bases in frame from base 1. The junction shows trimming of 4 bases on V and 4 bases on J, plus 11 bases between the germline ends. In the case of this clonotype: Which antigen it targets is not known. Base quality data are lacking; no much larger clone is found one base away.

This sample comprised PBMCs, obtained approximately 22 days after the first yellow fever vaccination. This TCR was recovered from a man in his late teens or twenties who received the YFV17D yellow fever vaccine. The chain links TRBV7-8 with TRBJ2-1; confidence is insufficient to name the D gene. The nucleotide sequence reads as follows: TGTGCCAGCAGCTCCGACCTGGGTTACAATGAGCAGTTCTTC. It translates as CASSSDLGYNEQFF.